This TCR beta chain is from a study of blood T cell repertoires in COVID-19 (TCRdb year 2020). Regarding the study in general: Samples covering the acute and convalescent phases of COVID-19 were provided by collaborators in the United States, Italy and Spain. Sample metadata almost always included a de-identified subject ID, COVID-19 status, age in years and sex. The prospective study material was composed of cDNA or gDNA derived from T cells, B-cell-depleted T cells, or PBMCs. Samples were obtained from the ongoing ImmuneRACE study (first 160 participants) and from over a thousand subjects provided by 6 global collaborators. Subjects who had been exposed to COVID-19, were actively infected with it, or had recovered from it provided the deeply sampled blood TCRbeta repertoires that made up the dataset. The repertoires were released in a freely available public database meant as a resource for research on the immune response to SARS-CoV-2. Where HLA class I and class II types were available, the types were taken from metadata supplied by the sample provider, not from assay-based typing.

CDR1 is given as SEHNR and CDR2 as FQNEAQ, both from the germline V gene (reference sequence). From its cysteine to its phenylalanine, the CDR3 spans 15 amino acids. Only the CDR3 region is kept as DNA, spanning 45 bases read in frame from base 1. V and J are trimmed by 7 bases and 1 base, and the gene matches miss 8 bases of the junction. The collaborating institutions used their own protocols to collect whole blood in K2EDTA tubes. For TCRbeta analysis, collaborators shipped samples as frozen whole blood, isolated PBMCs, or DNA extracted from either of those sample types. This clone has just a few counts. Its recognized antigen is unknown. No clone much larger than this one lies a single base away; base qualities are absent. The full study reports these points: The amount of clinical and demographic metadata varied by source and participant and was provided uncurated.

TCRbeta CDR3 regions were amplified from genomic DNA by means of the immunoSEQ Assay, a bias-controlled multiplex PCR. Per the original workflow: Within the assay, amplification of reference gene primers was used to estimate how many nucleated cells each sample contained. Sequence reads were collapsed and filtered to measure the absolute abundance of every unique TCRbeta CDR3 rearrangement. Productive Simpson clonality was computed per sample as the square root of Simpson's diversity index over productive rearrangements. Imported from immuneACCESS, the table was reduced by TCRdb to in-frame sequences with V and J called. These copies leave out some clones; in studies compared against another copy, an unresolved V gene accounts for under half, and the cause of the remainder is not known. V and J calls plus clone size are reproduced from that table; the DNA served to infer D and trimming. This sample is represented by 200,000 to 250,000 clones; 70% to 90% of them were singletons. The top ten clones comprise more than 6% of the sample.

This sequence was found in a woman aged 55-70 years with active or convalescent COVID-19. Recombination connected TRBV7-9 to TRBJ1-1; TRBD1 matches 8 bases in the middle. What was sequenced was peripheral blood. The encoded CDR3 is CASTPRGQGNTEAFF. At the DNA level, the sequence is TGTGCCAGCACCCCTCGAGGACAGGGGAACACTGAAGCTTTCTTT.